This T cell receptor beta chain was captured in a study of regulatory T cells. The PCR used 52 TRBV and 13 TRBJ primers. Some clones are missing from TCRdb's copy, which holds only in-frame ones; the method was immunoSEQ multiplex PCR. The table shows a few thousand clones, with approximately 80% occurring only once. Per germline, CDR1 MDHEN and CDR2 SYDVKM. V was cut by 6 bases and J by 2 bases, with 14 bases left in between. The CDR3 length is 14 residues. The TCR was taken from a child under 18 with CD3G deficiency. Sequenced input: CD8+ T cells sorted from blood. The chain joins TRBV28 to TRBJ2-7, with D unclear. CDR3: CASRDRMMPYEQYF. DNA of the CDR3: TGTGCCAGCAGGGACCGGATGATGCCCTACGAGCAGTACTTC.